Sequencing of this T cell receptor beta chain was carried out in a study of blood T cell repertoires in COVID-19. Looking at the study overall: Acute-phase and convalescent COVID-19 samples originated in the United States, Italy and Spain.

Germline V gene data show CDR1 as MNHEY and CDR2 as SMNVEV (reference sequence). With 4 bases clipped from V and 4 bases from J, the junction kept 6 bases outside the gene matches. This CDR3 has 15 residues. The data were produced by immunoSEQ multiplex PCR, yet TCRdb's version contains in-frame clones alone and is incomplete. The sample consists of 250,000 to 400,000 clones, about nine tenths of them appearing once. This clone was observed once. This clonotype originated in a man aged 55 to 70 who had recovered from COVID-19. The material sequenced was PBMCs or T cells enriched from blood (not recorded which). The J gene is TRBJ2-7, the V gene TRBV27; 11 bases agree with TRBD2. The CDR3 spells CASSSSGRRSYEQYF. CDR3 DNA: TGTGCCAGCAGTTCTAGCGGGAGGAGGTCTTACGAGCAGTACTTC.